Listed below are T cell receptor beta chains from one sample, sequenced in a study of CD8 T cells in ankylosing spondylitis. TCRdb reprocessed the 5' RACE reads with MiXCR, giving one entry per CDR3 protein. The sample carries 300,000 to 350,000 distinct CDR3 sequences, more than 20% recorded once. Sequencing was done on a sample of blood, either unsorted or a sorted T cell fraction (not recorded which). The source of these receptors is a female donor with ankylosing spondylitis or in good health (not recorded which). Both conserved end residues are part of each CDR3. The D gene is left open where the match is weak. Some rows mark clone size as missing; the rest say once, few, many or name a class of expanded clone.

few | TRBD2 | TRBJ2-7 | TRBV5-6 | TGTGCCAGCAGCCCAGAGGGGACTAGCGGGAGCTACGAGCAGTACTTC | CASSPEGTSGSYEQYF
many | - | TRBJ1-3 | TRBV5-1 | TGCGCCAGCAGCCCGGGGACGGACTCTGGAAACACCATATATTTT | CASSPGTDSGNTIYF
- | - | TRBJ2-7 | TRBV2 | TGTGCCAGCTCCCGGGCAGGGCACGAGCAGTACTTC | CASSRAGHEQYF
many | - | TRBJ1-2 | TRBV5-1 | TGCGCCAGCAGCCCAGGGACATCGAATGGCTACACCTTC | CASSPGTSNGYTF
- | TRBD2 | TRBJ2-2 | TRBV6-1 | TGTGCCAGCGGGGTGGCGGGGGATAGGACCGGGGAGCTGTTTTTT | CASGVAGDRTGELFF
few | TRBD2 | TRBJ2-2 | TRBV11-3 | TGTGCCAGCAGCTCATCCACTAGCGGGAGGGGCACCGGGGAGCTGTTTTTT | CASSSSTSGRGTGELFF
many | - | TRBJ1-1 | TRBV7-2 | TGTGCCAGCAGCTGGGGACAACGGCGGGAAGTCAAGGATGAAGCTTTCTTT | CASSWGQRREVKDEAFF
few | TRBD1 | TRBJ1-6 | TRBV5-1 | TGCGCCAGCGGGGGACAGACTAATTCACCCCTCCACTTT | CASGGQTNSPLHF
many | TRBD2 | TRBJ2-3 | TRBV5-1 | TGCGCCAGCAGCTGGGGGACTAGCAGCATCACAGATACGCAGTATTTT | CASSWGTSSITDTQYF
many | TRBD2 | TRBJ2-5 | TRBV29-1 | TGCAGCGTTGTACTAGCGGGAGGAAAGACCCAGTACTTC | CSVVLAGGKTQYF
few | - | TRBJ2-1 | TRBV20-1 | TGCAGTGCTAGGCGTAGCAGCCGCTTCGCCAATGAGCAGTTCTTC | CSARRSSRFANEQFF
- | - | TRBJ2-1 | TRBV6-1 | TGTGCCAGCAGGCCCACGGGCCCCGACAGAAGCGAGCAGTTCTTC | CASRPTGPDRSEQFF
- | - | TRBJ1-6 | TRBV15 | TGTGCCACCAGTTCGGGACTCACGACCTCCTATAATTCACCCCTCCACTTT | CATSSGLTTSYNSPLHF
many | - | TRBJ1-1 | TRBV7-2 | TGTGCCAGCAGCTTACAGGTTCTCAACACTGAAGCTTTCTTT | CASSLQVLNTEAFF
many | TRBD1 | TRBJ1-1 | TRBV29-1 | TGCAGCGTTTCACAGGGGGTGAACACTGAAGCTTTCTTT | CSVSQGVNTEAFF
few | TRBD2 | TRBJ2-5 | TRBV20-1 | TGCAGTGCTCCCTCAAGGACTAGCGGATTCCAAGAGACCCAGTACTTC | CSAPSRTSGFQETQYF
few | TRBD1 | TRBJ1-2 | TRBV6-5 | TGTGCCAGCAGTAGTGACAGGGCCGGCTACACCTTC | CASSSDRAGYTF
many | - | TRBJ1-1 | TRBV20-1 | TGCAGTGCCCCAAGGGGGAGGAGAAACACTGAAGCTTTCTTT | CSAPRGRRNTEAFF
- | TRBD2 | TRBJ2-1 | TRBV9 | TGTGCCAGCAGCCCCAGACTAGCGCGCTCCTACAATGAGCAGTTCTTC | CASSPRLARSYNEQFF
few | - | TRBJ2-5 | TRBV7-2 | TGTGCCAGCAGCCCCGACGCCCTTGGGCGGGAGACCCAGTACTTC | CASSPDALGRETQYF
many | - | TRBJ2-5 | TRBV29-1 | TGCAGCGTCGGAAAGGCGGGACAGCAAGAGACCCAGTACTTC | CSVGKAGQQETQYF
- | - | TRBJ2-2 | TRBV27 | TGTGCCAGCAGCCCCCGCCTAGTAGGAACCGGGGAGCTGTTTTTT | CASSPRLVGTGELFF
few | - | TRBJ2-1 | TRBV5-5 | TGTGCCAGCAGCCGGGGAGGTGAAGGTGAGCAGTTCTTC | CASSRGGEGEQFF
once | - | TRBJ2-5 | TRBV5-1 | TGCGCCAGCAGCTTAGTAGGGCTCAGCCAAGAGACCCAGTACTTC | CASSLVGLSQETQYF
few | - | TRBJ2-3 | TRBV7-9 | TGTGCCAGCAGCTTAGATGCCCCAGATACGCAGTATTTT | CASSLDAPDTQYF
once | - | TRBJ2-1 | TRBV6-2/TRBV6-3 | TGTGCCAGCAGTGGCGGACCCCCGGGGCAGTTCTTC | CASSGGPPGQFF
few | TRBD2 | TRBJ2-3 | TRBV6-1 | TGTGCCAGCAGTCCTCGGACTAGCGGGAGTGGGGCAGATACGCAGTATTTT | CASSPRTSGSGADTQYF
- | TRBD2 | TRBJ2-3 | TRBV7-2 | TGTGCCAGCAGTTATGGAGCGGGAGGGACCACAGATACGCAGTATTTT | CASSYGAGGTTDTQYF
few | - | TRBJ2-2 | TRBV7-6 | TGTGCCAGCAGCTTAGTAGCGGTCACCGGGGAGCTGTTTTTT | CASSLVAVTGELFF
- | TRBD1 | TRBJ2-2 | TRBV6-2/TRBV6-3 | TGTGCCAGCAGTCCTATCGGGACAGGGCTCGGGGAGCTGTTTTTT | CASSPIGTGLGELFF